The present T cell receptor (beta chain) was sequenced within a study of T cell responses to AZD1222 COVID-19 vaccine. TCRdb keeps only in-frame clones here, not all; method: immunoSEQ multiplex PCR. The data contain approximately 130,000 clones, about 93% of them singletons. The CDR3 has 15 amino acids. Germline CDR1 and CDR2: SEHNR and FQNEAQ (reference sequence). Trimming cost V 2 bases and J 4 bases, with 12 bases left between them. Whole-study findings and limits: The sample set comprised mostly white British donors with more females, and clonal diversity was possibly underestimated. Only a handful of AZD1222 recipients tested seropositive at baseline. Spike-specific TCR breadth and depth both grew after two AZD1222 doses. None of the repertoires were sampled until the peak T cell response had passed.

A word on this clone: The antigen remains unidentified.

This receptor was obtained from an adult in good health. The chain links TRBV7-9 to TRBJ2-1; unclear D gene. The sample here was peripheral blood, taken on day 0 of AZD1222 vaccination. Written as DNA, the CDR3 is TGTGCCAGCAGCTTAAATCTTCAGGTATACAATGAGCAGTTCTTC. Translating it yields CASSLNLQVYNEQFF.